These 15 T cell receptor beta chains came from one sample sequenced in a study of CD8+ T cells in alopecia areata. Following extraction, RNA underwent reverse transcription to cDNA, which served as the sequencing template. Method: immunoSEQ multiplex PCR; TCRdb's copy keeps in-frame clones and lacks some. The sample includes fewer than 150,000 clones, approximately 85% of them seen just once. Treatment in this sample: oral pan-JAK inhibitor, 5-10 mg twice daily. The material was CD8+ T cells sorted from blood, obtained at week 4, from a patient treated with tofacitinib. The source of these receptors is a human donor with alopecia areata.

The chain has TRBV6-5 and TRBJ2-3; D gene ambiguous. The CDR3 sequence is 15 residues long. The germline CDR1 and CDR2 sequences are MNHEY and SVGAGI. The ends were cut back, 2 bases at V and 0 bases at J, with 9 bases in the middle. The chain's CDR3 is CASSYRIPSTDTQYF. CDR3 bases: TGTGCCAGCAGTTACCGGATCCCTAGCACAGATACGCAGTATTTT.

The sample holds a few counts of this clone. This same CDR3 is encoded by further DNA sequences in the sample. The J gene is TRBJ2-4, the V gene TRBV15; either TRBD1 or TRBD2 may fit D (5 bases each). With 1 base removed from V and 2 bases from J, the gap between germline ends came to 12 bases. Germline CDR1 LNHNV, CDR2 YYDKDF (reference sequence). This CDR3 spans 16 amino acids. The CDR3 sequence is CATSRASRGTKNIQYF. CDR3 in DNA: TGTGCCACCAGCAGAGCGTCTCGGGGCACCAAAAACATTCAGTACTTC.

This rearrangement joins TRBV7-8 to TRBJ1-2; 9 nucleotides agree with TRBD1. V lost 4 bases, J lost 2 bases, and 2 bases stayed unmatched. Germline-derived CDR1 and CDR2 are SGHVS and FQNEAQ. The CDR3 totals 14 residues. CDR3 DNA sequence: TGTGCCAGCAGCTCGGGACAGGGAAACTATGGCTACACCTTC. Translation: CASSSGQGNYGYTF.

This clone was observed a few times. The chain recombines TRBV2 with TRBJ2-2, with TRBD2 matching over 10 bases. The CDR3 is made up of 16 amino acids. Germline CDR1 is SNHLY and CDR2 is FYNNEI. Trimming took 5 bases from V and 1 from J; bases not matched to a gene: 4. The CDR3 loop reads CASSHGLAENTGELFF. The DNA for the CDR3 is TGTGCCAGCAGTCACGGACTAGCGGAGAACACCGGGGAGCTGTTTTTT.

CDR3 region: CASSLGTRAGETQYF. Written as DNA, the CDR3 is TGTGCCAGCAGCTTAGGCACTAGGGCTGGAGAGACCCAGTACTTC. The genes are TRBV11-2 and TRBJ2-5, with a tentative D call TRBD2 (5 bases). The germline V gene has CDR1 SGHAT and CDR2 FQNNGV. The CDR3 consists of 15 residues. V lost 1 base to trimming and J lost 4 bases, with 13 bases between them.

This clone was seen more than once but under ten times. This chain connects TRBV2 to TRBJ2-3; the match to TRBD1 covers 10 bases. The CDR3 length is 16 residues. Germline loops: CDR1 SNHLY, CDR2 FYNNEI. Germline trimming cut 4 bases from V and 2 bases from J; bases unmatched to any gene: 6. The CDR3 loop is CASSATGGFLTDTQYF. Written as DNA, the CDR3 is TGTGCCAGCAGTGCGACAGGGGGCTTCCTCACAGATACGCAGTATTTT.

The V and J genes are TRBV9 and TRBJ2-1, with D possibly being TRBD2 (6 bases). Trimming removed 3 bases from V and 6 bases from J, with 16 bases in between. Germline assignment: CDR1 SGDLS and CDR2 YYNGEE. CDR3 length: 15 amino acids. The CDR3 DNA reads as TGTGCCAGCAGCGGGGACTCTGGGGCGTTCAATGAGCAGTTCTTC. This sequence encodes CASSGDSGAFNEQFF.

CDR3 sequence reads: CASSLGQENQPQHF. The CDR3 DNA follows: TGTGCCAGCAGTTTGGGACAGGAGAATCAGCCCCAGCATTTT. The chain is built from TRBV6-5 and TRBJ1-5; 8 positions match TRBD1. V lost 4 bases and J lost 4; bases outside the gene matches: 3. Germline-derived CDR1 and CDR2 are MNHEY and SVGAGI. The CDR3 extends over 14 amino acids.

This chain uses TRBV29-1 with TRBJ2-1; D perhaps matches TRBD2 (5 bases). Germline CDR1 and CDR2: SQVTM and ANQGSEA. Trimming pared 7 bases from V and 3 bases from J, leaving 13 bases between. The CDR3 runs 13 residues. Written as DNA, the CDR3 is TGCAGCGCGGGCCGGGAAAACTACAATGAGCAGTTCTTC. Translated, it gives CSAGRENYNEQFF.

The chain carries TRBV6-5 and TRBJ2-5, with D possibly TRBD1 on 6 matching bases. Germline V gene lookup returns CDR1 MNHEY and CDR2 SVGAGI. This CDR3 spans 16 amino acids. V dropped 1 base and J dropped 2 bases, with 14 bases sitting between them. This CDR3 is CASSYLFQGYQETQYF. The CDR3 DNA is TGTGCCAGCAGTTACTTATTTCAGGGGTATCAAGAGACCCAGTACTTC.

This chain uses TRBV7-2 with TRBJ2-7; a possible D gene is TRBD2 (6 bases). Germline V gives CDR1 SGHTA, CDR2 FQGNSA. Trimming removed 5 bases at V and 2 bases at J, with 10 bases between. The CDR3 consists of 13 residues. The CDR3 bases are TGTGCCAGCAGCACCCCGGGGGCCTACGAGCAGTACTTC. This encodes CASSTPGAYEQYF.

This chain joins TRBV7-9 and TRBJ2-7; D remains unclear. V lost 5 bases, J lost 4 bases, and 12 bases lay in between. The CDR3 runs 13 residues. Germline V gene sequence: CDR1 SEHNR, CDR2 FQNEAQ (reference sequence). CDR3 loop: CASSPGALYEQYF. The CDR3 DNA sequence: TGTGCCAGCAGCCCTGGCGCCCTATACGAGCAGTACTTC.

This clone was found a few times. This chain joins TRBV7-3 and TRBJ2-2; TRBD2 matches at 9 bases. This CDR3 is built from 17 residues. Germline trimming cut 4 bases from V and 2 bases from J; bases unmatched to any gene: 8. Germline V gives CDR1 SGHTA, CDR2 FQGTGA. In DNA, the CDR3 is TGTGCCAGCAGCTCCTTTGAACTAGCGGGTAACACCGGGGAGCTGTTTTTT. Amino acids: CASSSFELAGNTGELFF.

This sequence joins TRBV7-2 and TRBJ2-7; TRBD2 might be the D (6 bases). The CDR3 runs to 14 residues. Trimming stripped 5 bases from V and 4 bases from J, with 15 bases between. Germline V gene data show CDR1 as SGHTA and CDR2 as FQGNSA. CDR3 bases: TGTGCCAGCAGCCAAGGACGGGGAGGTTACGAGCAGTACTTC. This translates into CASSQGRGGYEQYF.

The chain employs TRBV7-9 and TRBJ2-7; D unclear. V lost 7 bases and J lost 5, with 21 bases in between. Germline CDR1 and CDR2: SEHNR and FQNEAQ (reference sequence). CDR3 length equals 15 residues. CDR3 sequence (DNA): TGTGCCAGCATCGAGTTTGTGGGCAGTCGGGACGAGCAGTACTTC. Its protein is CASIEFVGSRDEQYF.